This T cell receptor beta chain emerged from a study of blood T cell repertoires in COVID-19. Across the whole study: The United States, Italy and Spain supplied acute and convalescent COVID-19 samples. From T cells, B-cell-depleted T cells, or PBMCs came the material, which was cDNA or gDNA.

This clone was seen a few times. This CDR3 comprises 14 residues. V lost 6 bases, J lost 4 bases, and 15 bases lay in between. Germline CDR1 is SNHLY and CDR2 is FYNNEI. Enrolled during active infection, Seattle patients were then followed longitudinally. Data came from immunoSEQ multiplex PCR; TCRdb stores just in-frame clones and leaves some out. The sample lists approximately 480,000 clones, 85% to 90% occurring once. The V gene is TRBV2, the J gene TRBJ1-1; no clear D. The origin of this receptor is a man between 18 and 29 years old with COVID-19, enrolled during active disease. The specimen was peripheral blood. The CDR3 DNA sequence: TGTGCCAGCAGCCGGATAAGTTCAGGCACTGAAGCTTTCTTT. Its translation is CASSRISSGTEAFF. Full variable domain (rest looked up from reference TRBV2 and TRBJ1-1): EPEVTQTPSHQVTQMGQEVILRCVPISNHLYFYWYRQILGQKVEFLVSFYNNEISEKSEIFDDQFSVERPDGSNFTLKIRSTKLEDSAMYFCASSRISSGTEAFFGQGTRLTVV.